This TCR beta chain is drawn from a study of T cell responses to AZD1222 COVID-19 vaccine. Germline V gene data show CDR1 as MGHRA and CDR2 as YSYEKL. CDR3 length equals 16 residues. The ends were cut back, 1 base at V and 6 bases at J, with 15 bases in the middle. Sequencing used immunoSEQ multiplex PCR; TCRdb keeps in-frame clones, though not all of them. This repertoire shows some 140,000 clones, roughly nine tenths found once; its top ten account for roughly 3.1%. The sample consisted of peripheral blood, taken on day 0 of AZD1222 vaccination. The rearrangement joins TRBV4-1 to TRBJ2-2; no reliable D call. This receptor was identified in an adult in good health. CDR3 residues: CASSQGVNKFAGELFF. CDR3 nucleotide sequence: TGCGCCAGCAGCCAAGGGGTCAACAAGTTCGCCGGGGAGCTGTTTTTT.